This T cell receptor beta chain comes out of a study of PD-1 blockade in mismatch repair-deficient tumors. Study findings and constraints: Tumor-resident clones, often undetectable pretreatment in blood, expanded then contracted after pembrolizumab.

Mismatch repair deficiency was confirmed in all patients, by PCR or immunohistochemistry. The TCR-sequenced patients were a few responders to pembrolizumab. Profiled with immunoSEQ multiplex PCR; TCRdb holds only in-frame clones, not every one. The sample carries approximately 37,000 clones, 70% to 90% recorded once. Worth noting for this clone: The antigen is undetermined.

The material sequenced was peripheral blood, taken 76 weeks after starting pembrolizumab. The receptor was isolated from an adult with mismatch repair-deficient cancer.

CDR3 nucleotide sequence: TGTGCCAGCAGCGAGGACTATTCTAACACCGGGGAGCTGTTTTTT. Amino acid sequence: CASSEDYSNTGELFF. This chain uses TRBV5-4 with TRBJ2-2, with a tentative D call TRBD2 (6 bases). The V end lost 4 bases, the J end lost 2 bases, and 12 bases lay between the germline ends. Germline V lookup: CDR1 SGHNT, CDR2 YYREEE (reference sequence). The CDR3 covers 15 residues.